Sequencing of this T cell receptor (beta chain) was carried out in a study of blood T cells in healthy people across ages. Study observations and caveats: Unsorted PBMC material precluded a definitive naive versus antigen-experienced comparison. Per-million-T-cell TCR beta diversity fell roughly linearly with age. Greater diversity and more naive CD4+ cells were seen in long-lived donors than in aged donors.

With a J-beta primer mix and a sample-barcoded 5' primer, a second PCR ran 7 to 11 cycles. One entry per CDR3 protein, called by TCRdb with MiXCR from the 5' RACE reads. The repertoire holds some 900,000 distinct CDR3 sequences, with 45% to 50% as singletons. The germline gives CDR1 SEHNR, CDR2 FQNEAQ (reference sequence). CDR3 length: 16 amino acids. No fewer than 5.5 micrograms of total RNA were isolated from every sample. In regard to this clonotype: What it binds is unknown.

The rearrangement joins TRBV7-9 to TRBJ2-7, with 11 bases aligning to TRBD1. The J call may be incorrect, as the DNA end agrees better with TRBJ2-5. This clonotype originated in a man younger than 45 in good health. Specimen: blood. Here the CDR3 DNA reads TGTGCCAGCAGCAACCGGGACAGGGGGTTCCAAGAGACCCAGTACTTC. It translates to CASSNRDRGFQETQYF.